Below, 15 T cell receptor beta chains from the same sample are listed, as sequenced in a study of blood T cell repertoires in COVID-19. Sequencing was performed with immunoSEQ multiplex PCR; in TCRdb, only in-frame clones are kept and a portion is missing. The sample records about 250,000 clones, about 90% being singletons. Material for sequencing was peripheral blood. The receptors shown here come from a man older than 75 with acute or convalescent COVID-19.

The chain joins TRBV28 to TRBJ1-6; TRBD1 might be the D (5 bases). The germline gives CDR1 MDHEN, CDR2 SYDVKM. The CDR3 is made up of 14 amino acids. V lost 6 bases, J lost 7 bases, and 13 bases lay in between. In DNA, the CDR3 is TGTGCCAGCAGGTCAGGGTATGTGAATTCACCCCTCCACTTT. Encoded protein: CASRSGYVNSPLHF.

The gene calls are TRBV6-1 and TRBJ1-5; 11 nucleotides match TRBD1. The CDR3 spans 16 residues. CDR1 MNHNS and CDR2 SASEGT come from the germline V gene. The J segment lost 4 bases and the V segment lost 4 bases, leaving 6 bases of the junction unmatched. The CDR3 reads CASSALDRGRNQPQHF. The CDR3 nucleotides are TGTGCCAGCAGTGCCCTGGACAGGGGGCGTAATCAGCCCCAGCATTTT.

J is TRBJ2-6 and V is TRBV6-2 or TRBV6-3, with D tentatively TRBD1 (6 bases). The V end lost 4 bases, the J end lost 0 bases, and 10 bases lay between the germline ends. The CDR3 extends over 16 amino acids. The germline V gene encodes CDR1 MNHEY and CDR2 SVGEGT. The CDR3 nucleotides are TGTGCCAGCAGTTGGACAGATTACTCTGGGGCCAACGTCCTGACTTTC. It translates to CASSWTDYSGANVLTF.

The rearrangement links TRBV4-3 to TRBJ2-7; 10 positions match TRBD2. This CDR3 is built from 16 residues. Germline trimming cut 0 bases from V and 7 bases from J; bases unmatched to any gene: 9. Germline V gene lookup returns CDR1 LGHNA and CDR2 YSLEER. Written as DNA, the CDR3 is TGCGCCAGCAGCCAAGAAAATAGCGGGAGGCAAAGGGAGCAGTACTTC. Translated: CASSQENSGRQREQYF.

The V call is TRBV28, the J call TRBJ1-2; a possible D gene is TRBD1 (5 bases). Per the germline V gene, CDR1 is MDHEN and CDR2 is SYDVKM. The CDR3 contains 13 residues. The V end was cut by 7 bases, the J end by 4 bases, with 13 bases between. CDR3 DNA: TGTGCCAGCACCCCAGCGGGGCTCTATGGCTACACCTTC. Its protein is CASTPAGLYGYTF.

V is TRBV7-2 and J is TRBJ2-1; D is unresolved. Trimming pared 3 bases from V and 5 bases from J, leaving 8 bases between. Germline V CDR1 and CDR2: SGHTA, FQGNSA. This CDR3 comprises 13 residues. Here the CDR3 reads CASSFAEDNEQFF. CDR3 DNA: TGTGCCAGCAGCTTCGCAGAGGACAATGAGCAGTTCTTC.

V is TRBV11-2 and J is TRBJ1-1; no clear D gene. CDR1 is SGHAT, CDR2 FQNNGV, per germline. V was shortened by 5 bases and J by 0 bases, with 7 bases between the two germline ends. The CDR3 has 13 residues. CDR3 loop: CASSQQLNTEAFF. CDR3 nucleotide sequence: TGTGCCAGCAGCCAACAGTTGAACACTGAAGCTTTCTTT.

The chain uses TRBV27 and TRBJ2-3, with 10 nucleotides matching TRBD2. The trim removed 3 bases at V and 5 bases at J, leaving 2 bases unmatched. The CDR3 totals 14 residues. The germline gives CDR1 MNHEY, CDR2 SMNVEV (reference sequence). CDR3 sequence: CASSFSGRGDTQYF. The CDR3 DNA reads as TGTGCCAGCAGTTTCAGCGGGAGGGGAGATACGCAGTATTTT.

This sequence joins TRBV18 and TRBJ1-2; maybe TRBD1 (6 bases). V was shortened by 2 bases and J by 8 bases, with 24 bases between the two germline ends. This CDR3 contains 17 residues. Per germline, CDR1 KGHSH and CDR2 LQKENI. The CDR3 sequence: CASSPERQARNLLGYTF. The CDR3 DNA reads TGTGCCAGCTCACCAGAGAGACAGGCCCGAAACCTATTAGGCTACACCTTC. The complete variable domain, with remaining parts taken from reference TRBV18 and TRBJ1-2, reads NAGVMQNPRHLVRRRGQEARLRCSPMKGHSHVYWYRQLPEEGLKFMVYLQKENIIDESGMPKERFSAEFPKEGPSILRIQQVVRGDSAAYFCASSPERQARNLLGYTFGSGTRLTVV.

This chain connects TRBV4-2 to TRBJ1-1; the D gene is possibly TRBD1 (6 bases). The CDR3 contains 15 residues. Germline V gives CDR1 LGHNA, CDR2 YNFKEQ. With 4 bases removed from V and 1 base from J, the gap between germline ends came to 13 bases. The CDR3, as DNA: TGTGCCAGCAGCCGACAACCAGGGGAGAACACTGAAGCTTTCTTT. Its translation: CASSRQPGENTEAFF.

The genes are TRBV18 and TRBJ1-5, with a tentative D call TRBD1 (5 bases). The CDR3 consists of 15 residues. The germline V gene has CDR1 KGHSH and CDR2 LQKENI. Trimming pared 3 bases from V and 3 bases from J, leaving 12 bases between. The CDR3 DNA reads as TGTGCCAGCTCACCTTCGACAGCCAACAATCAGCCCCAGCATTTT. It specifies CASSPSTANNQPQHF.

The genes are TRBV5-1 and TRBJ1-6; 8 bases match TRBD1. The V and J ends lost 3 bases and 5 bases, in that order; junction bases with no gene match: 7. Looked up from germline, CDR1 is SGHRS and CDR2 is YFSETQ. The CDR3 covers 16 residues. CDR3 amino acids: CASSWAGGKDNSPLHF. CDR3 DNA: TGCGCCAGCAGCTGGGCAGGGGGCAAGGATAATTCACCCCTCCACTTT. The full variable domain, completed using reference TRBV5-1 and TRBJ1-6, is KAGVTQTPRYLIKTRGQQVTLSCSPISGHRSVSWYQQTPGQGLQFLFEYFSETQRNKGNFPGRFSGRQFSNSRSEMNVSTLELGDSALYLCASSWAGGKDNSPLHFGNGTRLTVT.

This chain uses TRBV24-1 with TRBJ2-6; no definite D call. The length of the CDR3 is 14 residues. With 4 bases removed from V and 1 base from J, the gap between germline ends came to 4 bases. CDR1 and CDR2 (germline): KGHDR, SFDVKD. CDR3 nucleotides: TGTGCCACCAGTGACAGGTCTGGGGCCAACGTCCTGACTTTC. This encodes CATSDRSGANVLTF.

The CDR3: CASSPGMVRRSQETQYF. In DNA form, the CDR3 reads TGTGCCAGCAGCCCGGGTATGGTTAGGAGAAGCCAAGAGACCCAGTACTTC. This rearrangement joins TRBV5-6 to TRBJ2-5, with D unresolved. CDR3 length: 17 amino acids. Germline-derived CDR1 and CDR2 are SGHDT and YYEEEE. The germline V and J ends were trimmed by 4 bases and 1 base, with 20 bases remaining between them.

The V gene is TRBV7-2, the J gene TRBJ1-1; D gene ambiguous. The CDR3 covers 12 residues. In germline, CDR1 is SGHTA, CDR2 FQGNSA. Trimming cost V 2 bases and J 7 bases, with 8 bases left between them. Here the CDR3 DNA reads TGTGCCAGCAGCTTACTGAGATATGAAGCTTTCTTT. Its translation is CASSLLRYEAFF.